The subject of this entry is one TCR beta chain. Antigen: not known. This sample is part of a study of vaccination and CD4 T cells after COVID-19. Germline V gene data show CDR1 as MDHEN and CDR2 as SYDVKM. V gave up 7 bases and J gave up 4 bases, with 10 bases separating them. The CDR3 length is 12 residues. Noted treatment: roughly ten-day PBMC culture with coronavirus spike peptide pools or control peptides (ViraFEST assay). Investigators isolated CD4+ T cells by negative selection after roughly eleven days of culture. Sequencing of the DNA from cultured CD4+ T cells was carried out with the Oncomine TCR Beta short-read assay. TCRdb ran MiXCR on the PCR reads and lists one entry per CDR3 protein. Seen here are about 16,000 distinct CDR3 sequences, 50% to 55% observed once, and the top ten hold 7.2%.

V gene TRBV28 combines with J gene TRBJ1-2; no firm D call. Material: CD4+ T cells from blood, cultured in vitro. The TCR comes from a human donor who had recovered from COVID-19. CDR3 DNA sequence: TGTGCCAGCACCCCAGGCCGCTATGGCTACACCTTC. Protein sequence: CASTPGRYGYTF.